A single sample is the source of the 29 T cell receptor beta chains below, sequenced in a study of T cell responses to AZD1222 COVID-19 vaccine. Method: immunoSEQ multiplex PCR; TCRdb's copy keeps in-frame clones and lacks some. This table has 100,000 to 120,000 clones, 94% appearing once. Source: peripheral blood, taken 28 days after the second AZD1222 dose. These receptors all come from an adult who received the AZD1222 COVID-19 vaccine.

J is TRBJ2-5 and V is TRBV7-7; 7 bases agree with TRBD2. The CDR3 has 16 amino acids. Trimming at V came to 1 base and at J to 1 base, leaving 6 bases not matched to a gene. Germline V gene sequence: CDR1 SSHAT, CDR2 FNYEAQ (reference sequence). CDR3 sequence (DNA): TGTGCCAGCAGCTTAGGGCGGGGGTTATCCCAAGAGACCCAGTACTTC. This gives the protein CASSLGRGLSQETQYF.

The V call is TRBV19, the J call TRBJ1-1, with a tentative D call TRBD1 (5 bases). The CDR3 covers 16 residues. V shed 3 bases and J shed 3 bases, with 17 bases lying between them. CDR1 is LNHDA and CDR2 is SQIVND in the germline V gene (reference sequence). The CDR3 DNA reads as TGTGCCAGTAGTATGGAACAGGTAGGCAGGGACACTGAAGCTTTCTTT. It encodes CASSMEQVGRDTEAFF.

The chain couples TRBV29-1 to TRBJ2-2; the D gene could be TRBD1 or TRBD2 (5 bases each). The CDR3 sequence is 12 residues long. Germline CDR1 is SQVTM and CDR2 is ANQGSEA. V lost 5 bases and J lost 4, with 8 bases in between. CDR3 region: CSVNGGTGELFF. The DNA for the CDR3 is TGCAGCGTTAATGGGGGCACCGGGGAGCTGTTTTTT.

The V call is TRBV19, the J call TRBJ1-6; weak D call: TRBD1 (5 bases). Germline V CDR1 and CDR2: LNHDA, SQIVND (reference sequence). The CDR3 length is 15 residues. Trimming shortened V by 7 bases and J by 4 bases, and 14 bases separated the two germline ends. CDR3 sequence reads: CASTRDGEYNSPLHF. As DNA, the CDR3 is TGTGCCAGTACCCGGGACGGAGAATATAATTCACCCCTCCACTTT.

The chain combines TRBV7-9 with TRBJ1-3; D unclear. The CDR3 consists of 12 residues. Germline assignment: CDR1 SEHNR and CDR2 FQNEAQ (reference sequence). With 6 bases removed from V and 4 bases from J, the gap between germline ends came to 7 bases. CDR3 bases: TGTGCCAGCAGTCTACAGGGAAACACCATATATTTT. Its protein is CASSLQGNTIYF. Complete variable domain (other parts from reference TRBV7-9 and TRBJ1-3): DTGVSQNPRHKITKRGQNVTFRCDPISEHNRLYWYRQTLGQGPEFLTYFQNEAQLEKSRLLSDRFSAERPKGSFSTLEIQRTEQGDSAMYLCASSLQGNTIYFGEGSWLTVV.

The chain joins TRBV6-5 to TRBJ2-1; D ambiguous. The germline CDR1 and CDR2 sequences are MNHEY and SVGAGI. The CDR3 has 16 amino acids. Between the trimmed V and J ends, which lost 0 bases and 5 bases, there was a span of 14 bases. CDR3: CASSYSYFVQDNEQFF. The CDR3 DNA sequence: TGTGCCAGCAGTTACTCGTACTTCGTTCAGGACAATGAGCAGTTCTTC.

The chain joins TRBV18 to TRBJ2-7; 7 bases are a match to TRBD1. The CDR3 is made up of 16 amino acids. V was clipped by 3 bases and J by 9 bases; unmatched bases: 17. Germline lookup yields CDR1 KGHSH and CDR2 LQKENI. The CDR3, as DNA: TGTGCCAGCTCACCGCACCGGGACAGCCACCCCTTGGGGCAGTACTTC. Its translation is CASSPHRDSHPLGQYF.

V is TRBV19 and J is TRBJ1-6; 7 positions agree with TRBD1. The CDR3 is made up of 14 amino acids. Germline V gene data show CDR1 as LNHDA and CDR2 as SQIVND (reference sequence). The V and J ends lost 7 bases and 7 bases, in that order; junction bases with no gene match: 7. The CDR3 sequence is CASTRDRANSPLHF. CDR3 DNA sequence: TGTGCCAGTACCAGAGACAGGGCAAATTCACCCCTCCACTTT.

This clone was seen once. J is TRBJ1-5 and V is TRBV9, with 7 nucleotides matching TRBD1. V was clipped by 3 bases and J by 1 base; unmatched bases: 4. Germline V CDR1 and CDR2: SGDLS, YYNGEE. This CDR3 comprises 15 residues. CDR3: CASSGGDSSNQPQHF. The DNA for the CDR3 is TGTGCCAGCAGCGGAGGGGACAGCAGCAATCAGCCCCAGCATTTT.

The chain carries TRBV5-4 and TRBJ2-5, with 8 nucleotides matching TRBD2. This CDR3 contains 16 residues. After removal of 2 bases from V and 2 bases from J, the junction contained 8 bases not matched to a gene. CDR1 is SGHNT, CDR2 YYREEE, per germline (reference sequence). CDR3 sequence: CASSFPLGRGQETQYF. The CDR3 coding sequence is TGTGCCAGCAGCTTCCCCCTCGGGAGGGGACAAGAGACCCAGTACTTC.

The V and J genes are TRBV15 and TRBJ1-2, with D tentatively TRBD1 (5 bases). From germline, CDR1 is LNHNV and CDR2 YYDKDF (reference sequence). Trimming pared 0 bases from V and 8 bases from J, leaving 10 bases between. The CDR3 has 13 residues. This CDR3 is CATSREGVGGYTF. For the CDR3, the DNA is TGTGCCACCAGCAGAGAAGGGGTGGGCGGCTACACCTTC.

This sequence joins TRBV18 and TRBJ1-1; D remains ambiguous. The CDR3 is 13 residues long. Between the trimmed V and J ends, which lost 2 bases and 4 bases, there was a span of 8 bases. Per germline, CDR1 KGHSH and CDR2 LQKENI. DNA for the CDR3: TGTGCCAGCTCACCAAACACAGCCACTGAAGCTTTCTTT. As protein: CASSPNTATEAFF. Using reference TRBV18 and TRBJ1-1 for the parts outside the CDR3, the full variable domain is NAGVMQNPRHLVRRRGQEARLRCSPMKGHSHVYWYRQLPEEGLKFMVYLQKENIIDESGMPKERFSAEFPKEGPSILRIQQVVRGDSAAYFCASSPNTATEAFFGQGTRLTVV.

V usage is TRBV5-5 and J usage is TRBJ1-2; D is uncertain. Germline CDR1 SGHKS, CDR2 YYEKEE (reference sequence). V lost 2 bases and J lost 2, with 4 bases in between. This CDR3 is built from 12 residues. CDR3 nucleotides: TGTGCCAGCAGCTTTGTCAACTATGGCTACACCTTC. Its translation: CASSFVNYGYTF.

The rearrangement joins TRBV27 to TRBJ1-5, with D maybe TRBD1 (5 bases). Germline-derived CDR1 and CDR2 are MNHEY and SMNVEV (reference sequence). This CDR3 spans 13 amino acids. V was shortened by 6 bases and J by 6 bases, with 12 bases between the two germline ends. CDR3 region: CASSPSTAQPQHF. The CDR3 DNA reads as TGTGCCAGCAGCCCCTCGACAGCTCAGCCCCAGCATTTT.

The V call is TRBV21-1, the J call TRBJ2-5; the D call in the table, TRBD1, was not verified against the DNA. TRBV21-1 is given as a pseudogene. This CDR3 has 16 amino acids. CDR3 sequence: CASSLIRGRGQETQYF. CDR3 nucleotide sequence: TGTGCCAGCAGCCTTATTAGGGGCAGGGGCCAAGAGACCCAGTACTTC.

The V and J genes are TRBV11-1 and TRBJ2-1; tentative D call: TRBD1 (5 bases). Trimming shortened V by 0 bases and J by 2 bases, and 11 bases separated the two germline ends. The CDR3 consists of 16 residues. The germline gives CDR1 SGHAT, CDR2 FQDESV (reference sequence). CDR3: CASSLAGQGPYNEQFF. In DNA form, the CDR3 reads TGTGCCAGCAGCTTAGCGGGGCAGGGTCCCTACAATGAGCAGTTCTTC.

The V and J genes are TRBV6-1 and TRBJ1-5; tentative D call: TRBD1 (5 bases). Germline CDR1 is MNHNS and CDR2 is SASEGT. V lost 2 bases and J lost 5, with 13 bases in between. This CDR3 spans 15 amino acids. The CDR3 is CASSEFVGGDQPQHF. The CDR3 region has the DNA TGTGCCAGCAGTGAATTTGTCGGGGGTGATCAGCCCCAGCATTTT.

The chain uses TRBV18 and TRBJ2-1; D may be TRBD1 or TRBD2 (5 bases each). The CDR3 loop spans 16 amino acids. CDR1 is KGHSH, CDR2 LQKENI, per germline. Deletions cut 3 bases from V and 5 bases from J, with 17 bases between. The CDR3 protein is CASSPSAGTPNNEQFF. The DNA for the CDR3 is TGTGCCAGCTCACCGTCGGCCGGGACCCCTAACAATGAGCAGTTCTTC.

This clone was detected once. This chain connects TRBV5-1 to TRBJ1-1; no reliable D call. The CDR3 runs 14 residues. The germline V gene encodes CDR1 SGHRS and CDR2 YFSETQ. V was shortened by 2 bases and J by 1 base, with 9 bases between the two germline ends. The CDR3 DNA follows: TGCGCCAGCAGCTTCCAGGCAGGGAACACTGAAGCTTTCTTT. The encoded protein is CASSFQAGNTEAFF.

This clone was observed once. J is TRBJ2-7 and V is TRBV6-5; 9 nucleotides line up with TRBD1. CDR1 MNHEY and CDR2 SVGAGI come from the germline V gene. CDR3 length: 13 residues. V was pared by 8 bases and J by 7 bases, with 9 bases of the junction left unmatched. CDR3 in DNA: TGTGCCAGCCGGGGACAGGGTTCGGGTGAGCAGTACTTC. Protein: CASRGQGSGEQYF.

The rearrangement joins TRBV7-9 to TRBJ1-5; the D gene is possibly TRBD1 (5 bases). Trimming stripped 5 bases from V and 7 bases from J, with 24 bases between. CDR3 size: 17 residues. Per germline, CDR1 SEHNR and CDR2 FQNEAQ (reference sequence). CDR3 nucleotide sequence: TGTGCCAGCAGCCCCAGCCAGGGCAGGGCCAGAGGGCAGCCCCAGCATTTT. This sequence encodes CASSPSQGRARGQPQHF.

CDR3 in amino acids: CAIKAQASGGNEQFF. CDR3 coding DNA: TGTGCCATCAAAGCTCAGGCTAGCGGGGGAAACGAGCAGTTCTTC. This rearrangement joins TRBV10-3 to TRBJ2-1, with 10 bases identical to TRBD2. The CDR3 spans 15 residues. Germline CDR1 and CDR2: ENHRY and SYGVKD. Germline trimming cut 7 bases from V and 10 bases from J; bases unmatched to any gene: 13.

As for this clone: Distinct nucleotide sequences in the sample also encode this CDR3. The gene calls are TRBV18 and TRBJ1-2; D not certain. Germline V gene sequence: CDR1 KGHSH, CDR2 LQKENI. CDR3 length: 13 amino acids. V dropped 2 bases and J dropped 1 base, with 5 bases sitting between them. In nucleotides, the CDR3 is TGTGCCAGCTCACCAGGTGGTAACTATGGCTACACCTTC. It codes for CASSPGGNYGYTF.

V gene TRBV27 combines with J gene TRBJ2-7; D gene unclear. CDR3 length equals 13 residues. The germline CDR1 and CDR2 sequences are MNHEY and SMNVEV (reference sequence). Trimming removed 2 bases at V and 6 bases at J, with 11 bases between. The CDR3 nucleotides are TGTGCCAGCAGTTTAGGTTTCGGGTCCGAGCAGTACTTC. Its protein product is CASSLGFGSEQYF.

V and J are TRBV6-6 and TRBJ2-7; D is uncertain. The CDR3 consists of 11 residues. CDR1 is MNHNY and CDR2 is SVGAGI in the germline V gene (reference sequence). V lost 2 bases to trimming and J lost 7 bases, with 6 bases between them. CDR3 sequence: CASSYSREQYF. CDR3 nucleotides: TGTGCCAGCAGTTACAGTCGGGAGCAGTACTTC.

This clone has a single count. The rearrangement joins TRBV20-1 to TRBJ1-5; 8 bases match TRBD1. J gave up 6 bases and V 3 bases, and 4 bases lay outside the gene matches. The germline CDR1 and CDR2 sequences are DFQATT and SNEGSKA (reference sequence). CDR3 size: 13 residues. In DNA form, the CDR3 reads TGCAGTGCTAGTTCCCAGGGGGCTCAGCCCCAGCATTTT. It yields the protein CSASSQGAQPQHF.

V gene TRBV5-6 combines with J gene TRBJ2-1; a weak D match, TRBD2 (6 bases). Germline V gene sequence: CDR1 SGHDT, CDR2 YYEEEE. This CDR3 has 15 residues. Trimming removed 7 bases at V and 0 bases at J, with 14 bases between. CDR3 residues: CASGPLADSYNEQFF. The CDR3 DNA reads TGTGCCAGCGGCCCTTTAGCGGACTCCTACAATGAGCAGTTCTTC.

The count of this clone is one. The CDR3 sequence: CASTLGGTSVGEQYF. The CDR3 DNA sequence: TGTGCCAGCACTCTAGGAGGGACTAGCGTGGGCGAGCAGTACTTC. The genes are TRBV6-5 and TRBJ2-7, with TRBD2 matching over 10 bases. This CDR3 region has 15 residues. Trimming cost V 7 bases and J 6 bases; bases outside gene matches: 12. The V gene's germline CDR1 is MNHEY and CDR2 SVGAGI.

In its sample, this clone was seen once. The chain recombines TRBV6-5 with TRBJ2-7; D is unresolved. V was shortened by 8 bases and J by 0 bases, with 11 bases between the two germline ends. The germline CDR1 and CDR2 sequences are MNHEY and SVGAGI. The CDR3 has 13 residues. CDR3 sequence (DNA): TGTGCCAGCCTCCCGAGAGGCTCCTACGAGCAGTACTTC. Amino acids: CASLPRGSYEQYF.